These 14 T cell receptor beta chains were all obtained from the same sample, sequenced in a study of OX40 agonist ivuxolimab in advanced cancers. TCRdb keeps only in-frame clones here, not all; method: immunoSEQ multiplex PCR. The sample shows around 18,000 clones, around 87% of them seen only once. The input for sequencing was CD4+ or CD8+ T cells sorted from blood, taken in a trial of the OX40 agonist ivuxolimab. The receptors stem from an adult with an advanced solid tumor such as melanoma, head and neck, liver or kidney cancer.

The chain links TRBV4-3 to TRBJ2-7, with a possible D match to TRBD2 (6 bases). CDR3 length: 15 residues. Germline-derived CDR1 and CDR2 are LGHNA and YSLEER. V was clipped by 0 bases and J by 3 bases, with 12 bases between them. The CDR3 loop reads CASSQDEGSGYEQYF. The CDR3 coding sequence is TGCGCCAGCAGCCAAGATGAAGGTAGCGGCTACGAGCAGTACTTC.

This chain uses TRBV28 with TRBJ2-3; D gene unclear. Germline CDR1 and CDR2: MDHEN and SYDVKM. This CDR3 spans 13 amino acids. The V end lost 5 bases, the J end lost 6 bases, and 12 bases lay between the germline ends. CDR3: CASSLLGTDTQYF. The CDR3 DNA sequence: TGTGCCAGCAGTCTCCTAGGTACCGATACGCAGTATTTT.

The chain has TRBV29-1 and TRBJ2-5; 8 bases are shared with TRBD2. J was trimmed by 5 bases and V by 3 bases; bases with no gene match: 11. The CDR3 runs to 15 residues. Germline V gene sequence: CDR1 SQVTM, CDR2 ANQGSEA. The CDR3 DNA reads TGCAGCGTTGATTTTTATAGCGGGATAATGGAGACCCAGTACTTC. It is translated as CSVDFYSGIMETQYF.

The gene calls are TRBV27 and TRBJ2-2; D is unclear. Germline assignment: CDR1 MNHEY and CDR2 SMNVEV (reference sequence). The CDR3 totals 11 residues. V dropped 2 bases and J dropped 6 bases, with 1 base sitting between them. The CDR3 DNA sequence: TGTGCCAGCAGTTTAGCCGGGGAGCTGTTTTTT. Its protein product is CASSLAGELFF.

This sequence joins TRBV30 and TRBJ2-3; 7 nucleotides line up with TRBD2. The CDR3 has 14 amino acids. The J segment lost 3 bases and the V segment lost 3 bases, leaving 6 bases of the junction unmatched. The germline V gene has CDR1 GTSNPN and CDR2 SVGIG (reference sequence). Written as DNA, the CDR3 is TGTGCCTGGAGCGAACTAGCGTATACAGATACGCAGTATTTT. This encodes CAWSELAYTDTQYF.

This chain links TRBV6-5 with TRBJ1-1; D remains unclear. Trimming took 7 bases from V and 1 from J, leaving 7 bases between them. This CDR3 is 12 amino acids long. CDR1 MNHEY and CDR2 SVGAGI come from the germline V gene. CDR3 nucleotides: TGTGCCAGCACCCATGGGAACACTGAAGCTTTCTTT. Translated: CASTHGNTEAFF.

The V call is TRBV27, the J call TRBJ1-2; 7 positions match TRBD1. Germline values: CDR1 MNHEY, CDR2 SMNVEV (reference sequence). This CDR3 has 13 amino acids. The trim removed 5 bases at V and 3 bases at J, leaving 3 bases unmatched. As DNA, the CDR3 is TGTGCCAGCAGTCCAGGGGGGCACTATGGCTACACCTTC. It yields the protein CASSPGGHYGYTF.

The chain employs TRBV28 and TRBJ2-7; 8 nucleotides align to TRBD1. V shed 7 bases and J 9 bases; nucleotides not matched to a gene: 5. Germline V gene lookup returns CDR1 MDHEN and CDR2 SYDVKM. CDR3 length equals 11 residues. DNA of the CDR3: TGTGCCAGCACCCGGGACAGGTGGCAGTACTTC. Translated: CASTRDRWQYF.

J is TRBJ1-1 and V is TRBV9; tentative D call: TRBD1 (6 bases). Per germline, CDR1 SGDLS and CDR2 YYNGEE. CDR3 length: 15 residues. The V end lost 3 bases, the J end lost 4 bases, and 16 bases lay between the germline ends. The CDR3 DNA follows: TGTGCCAGCAGCGCTCACAGGGACCTGTCCACTGAAGCTTTCTTT. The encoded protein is CASSAHRDLSTEAFF.

The CDR3 loop is CASSPGTSGNYEQYF. CDR3 in DNA: TGCGCCAGCAGCCCCGGGACTAGCGGGAACTACGAGCAGTACTTC. The rearrangement joins TRBV4-3 to TRBJ2-7; TRBD2 matches at 13 bases. CDR1 is LGHNA, CDR2 YSLEER, per germline. CDR3 size: 15 residues. The junction had 3 bases not matched to a gene; V was cut back by 4 bases and J by 3 bases.

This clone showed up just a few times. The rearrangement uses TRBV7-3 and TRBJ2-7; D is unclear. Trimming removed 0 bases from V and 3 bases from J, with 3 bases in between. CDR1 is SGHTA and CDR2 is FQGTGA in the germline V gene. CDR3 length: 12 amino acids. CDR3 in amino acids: CASSLTYYEQYF. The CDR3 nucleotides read TGTGCCAGCAGCTTAACGTACTACGAGCAGTACTTC.

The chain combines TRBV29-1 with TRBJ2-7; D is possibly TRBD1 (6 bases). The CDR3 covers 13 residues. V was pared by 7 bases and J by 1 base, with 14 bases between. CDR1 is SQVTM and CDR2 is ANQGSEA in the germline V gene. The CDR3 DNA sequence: TGCAGCGGGACGGACAGTTCGTCCTACGAGCAGTACTTC. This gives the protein CSGTDSSSYEQYF.

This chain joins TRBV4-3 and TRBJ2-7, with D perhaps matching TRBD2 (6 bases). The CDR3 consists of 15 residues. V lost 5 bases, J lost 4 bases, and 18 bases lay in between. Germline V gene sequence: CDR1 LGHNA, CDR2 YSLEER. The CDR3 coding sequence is TGCGCCAGCAGCGGGGGGTGGGGGATCCCGTACGAGCAGTACTTC. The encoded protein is CASSGGWGIPYEQYF.

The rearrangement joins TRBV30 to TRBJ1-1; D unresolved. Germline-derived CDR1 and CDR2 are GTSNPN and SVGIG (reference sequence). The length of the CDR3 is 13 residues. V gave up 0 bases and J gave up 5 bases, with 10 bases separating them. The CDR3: CAWSVSVRTEAFF. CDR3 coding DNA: TGTGCCTGGAGTGTTTCAGTAAGAACTGAAGCTTTCTTT.